Listed below are T cell receptor beta chains from one sample, sequenced in a study of T cell changes during pregnancy in multiple sclerosis. Here immunoSEQ multiplex PCR was the method, and the copy in TCRdb shows in-frame clones only, minus some. The table includes 20,000 to 25,000 clones, 75% to 90% detected once. The material was CD8+ T cells from peripheral blood mononuclear cells, obtained in the first trimester of pregnancy. The receptors here all came from a female donor with multiple sclerosis, enrolled in a pregnancy study. Both conserved end residues are part of each CDR3.

TRBJ2-7,TRBV29-1,CSVELAGGRYEQYF
TRBJ2-7,TRBV4-1,CASSQVIMTEIKTYEQYF
TRBJ2-1,TRBV2,CASRPTSGRPSSTNEQFF
TRBJ1-2,TRBV5-5,CASSPGQRARGYTF
TRBJ2-3,TRBV4-2,CASSQLAGAPDTQYF
TRBJ2-3,TRBV14,CASSQGSSYADTQYF
TRBJ2-7,TRBV11-2,CASSLDTGTYEQYF
TRBJ2-2,TRBV2,CASSAVLATNTGELFF
TRBJ2-7,TRBV7-9,CASSFVGQRNYEQYF
TRBJ2-7,TRBV29-1,CSVEGDRPYEQYF
TRBJ1-2,TRBV10-3,CAISVIRKVRGRLGGYTF
TRBJ2-7,TRBV4-3,CASSQEMRLYEQYF
TRBJ2-7,TRBV4-3,CASSQGLAASSYEQYF
TRBJ2-7,TRBV13,CASSLRDRTYEQYF
TRBJ2-3,TRBV19,CASSIAQGATDTQYF
TRBJ2-3,TRBV28,CASSARDSGTDTQYF
TRBJ2-2,TRBV6-4,CASSGTGGNTGELFF
TRBJ2-7,TRBV7-2,CASDPTIGAREQYF
TRBJ2-2,TRBV5-6,CASSSRTVHTGELFF
TRBJ2-5,TRBV5-1,CASSHWRDRDETQYF
TRBJ2-5,TRBV27,CASSHTGQETQYF
TRBJ2-7,TRBV27,CASSRGQFNYEQYF
TRBJ2-7,TRBV5-5,CASRASYEQYF
TRBJ2-5,TRBV5-4,CASSSGTSGSIQETQYF
TRBJ1-1,TRBV14,CASSQQSQDFFMNTEAFF
TRBJ1-2,TRBV7-9,CASSTGQGWGYTF
TRBJ2-5,TRBV19,CATSLVTAQETQYF
TRBJ2-7,TRBV11-2,CASSLDWDRVYEQYF
TRBJ2-7,TRBV28,CASSSVLATSYEQYF
TRBJ2-1,TRBV4-3,CASSHSRGGTYNEQFF
TRBJ1-5,TRBV19,CASSIQGGNQPQHF
TRBJ2-7,TRBV2,CASRGTGIYEQYF
TRBJ1-1,TRBV2,CASSTPPGSLNTEAFF
TRBJ2-2,TRBV12-5,CASGLGSTGELFF
TRBJ1-6,TRBV5-6,CASSDGTANSPLHF
TRBJ2-1,TRBV28,CASRSEREDDHEQFF
TRBJ2-7,TRBV2,CASSDPTSGAYEQYF
TRBJ1-5,TRBV15,CATSRDRGNQPQHF
TRBJ1-2,TRBV20-1,CSLGTAYGYTF
TRBJ2-7,TRBV30,CAWSVASGRYEQYF